A selection of T cell receptor beta chains follows, all from one sample in a study of T cells in Graves' hyperthyroidism and ophthalmopathy. TCRdb passed the multiplex PCR reads through MiXCR, listing each CDR3 protein once. The repertoire consists of hundreds of thousands of distinct CDR3 sequences, with about 15% occurring once and the leading ten covering roughly 6.2%. The sequencing input was blood. The source of these receptors is a woman aged 25 to 39 with Graves' hyperthyroidism that later progressed to Graves' ophthalmopathy. Both conserved end residues are part of each CDR3. The D gene is left open where the match is weak. Only some rows state a clone size, as once, few, many or a class for expanded clones.

d_call	j_call	v_call	clone_size	cdr3_aa	cdr3_nt
NA	TRBJ1-4	TRBV28	NA	CASTSPGRTNEKLFF	TGTGCCAGCACCTCTCCGGGAAGGACTAATGAAAAACTGTTTTTT
TRBD2	TRBJ2-7	TRBV20-1	NA	CSARDTGTSSYEQYF	TGCAGTGCTAGGGACACCGGGACTAGCAGTTACGAGCAGTACTTC
NA	TRBJ1-1	TRBV5-4	few	CASSFRVEATEVFF	TGTGCCAGCAGCTTCAGGGTAGAGGCCACTGAAGTTTTCTTT
NA	TRBJ1-1	TRBV12-3/TRBV12-4	many	CASSFPQARAFF	TGTGCCAGCAGTTTCCCCCAGGCCAGGGCTTTCTTT
TRBD1	TRBJ2-7	TRBV4-2	few	CASSQDRWTGATYEQYF	TGTGCCAGCAGCCAAGATAGATGGACAGGGGCGACCTACGAGCAGTACTTC
NA	TRBJ1-5	TRBV2	many	CASGPGGNQPQHF	TGTGCCAGCGGGCCAGGGGGCAATCAGCCCCAGCATTTT
TRBD2	TRBJ2-1	TRBV3-1	many	CASSYIRLAGVNEQFF	TGTGCCAGCAGCTATATAAGACTAGCGGGAGTTAATGAGCAGTTCTTC
NA	TRBJ2-2	TRBV9	NA	CASGKRGLGGELFF	TGTGCCAGCGGAAAAAGGGGTCTTGGCGGGGAGCTGTTTTTT
NA	TRBJ2-5	TRBV13	few	CASSLGLGANQKETQYF	TGTGCCAGCAGCTTGGGCCTTGGAGCAAACCAAAAAGAGACCCAGTACTTC
NA	TRBJ2-1	TRBV20-1	NA	CSARDRQGPTIWQFF	TGCAGTGCTAGAGATAGACAAGGCCCCACAATATGGCAGTTCTTC
TRBD1	TRBJ1-5	TRBV2	many	CASSGTGVRGNQPQHF	TGTGCCAGCAGTGGGACAGGGGTTCGAGGCAATCAGCCCCAGCATTTT
TRBD1	TRBJ1-6	TRBV12-3/TRBV12-4	many	CASSPRDRVTSPLHF	TGTGCCAGCAGTCCCAGAGACAGGGTAACTTCACCCCTCCACTTT
NA	TRBJ1-5	TRBV29-1	many	CSVESRHDQARNQPQHF	TGCAGCGTTGAAAGTCGGCACGACCAGGCGCGGAATCAGCCCCAGCATTTT
TRBD2	TRBJ2-4	TRBV20-1	many	CSARISGDENIQYF	TGCAGTGCTAGAATTAGCGGGGACGAAAACATTCAGTACTTC
NA	TRBJ1-4	TRBV2	many	CASRSLRDTNEKLFF	TGTGCCAGCAGATCCCTCCGGGACACCAATGAAAAACTGTTTTTT
NA	TRBJ1-5	TRBV18	NA	CASSPDGEPNQPQHF	TGTGCCAGCTCACCAGACGGGGAGCCCAATCAGCCCCAGCATTTT
NA	TRBJ1-2	TRBV20-1	NA	CSARDLSNYGYTF	TGCAGTGCTAGAGACCTCTCTAACTATGGCTACACCTTC
NA	TRBJ2-7	TRBV28	many	CASRTSEVAYEQYF	TGTGCCAGCAGGACCTCTGAGGTAGCCTACGAGCAGTACTTC
NA	TRBJ2-3	TRBV7-3	few	CASSPQPGADTQYF	TGTGCCAGCAGCCCCCAACCTGGGGCAGATACGCAGTATTTT
NA	TRBJ1-2	TRBV30	many	CAEEPAFNYGYTF	TGTGCAGAAGAACCCGCCTTTAACTATGGCTACACCTTC
NA	TRBJ1-3	TRBV6-1	NA	CASSESEGTGNTIYF	TGTGCCAGCAGTGAAAGTGAGGGGACTGGAAACACCATATATTTT
NA	TRBJ1-1	TRBV28	NA	CASPPDSGPMNTEAFF	TGTGCCAGCCCTCCCGACTCAGGCCCCATGAACACTGAAGCTTTCTTT
NA	TRBJ1-1	TRBV19	many	CASSIDRGRVAFF	TGTGCCAGTAGTATAGATCGGGGAAGGGTAGCTTTCTTT
NA	TRBJ1-1	TRBV6-1	many	CASSEAGLTGTEAFF	TGTGCCAGCAGTGAAGCCGGACTGACGGGCACTGAAGCTTTCTTT
NA	TRBJ1-4	TRBV20-1	NA	CSAEGDRGNEKLFF	TGCAGTGCGGAGGGGGACCGGGGTAATGAAAAACTGTTTTTT
TRBD2	TRBJ2-1	TRBV6-2/TRBV6-3	many	CASSSRTSGSYNEQFF	TGTGCCAGCAGTTCTCGGACTAGCGGGTCCTACAATGAGCAGTTCTTC
TRBD1	TRBJ1-1	TRBV7-2	many	CASRHAGGPLNTEAFF	TGTGCCAGCAGACACGCAGGGGGCCCCCTTAACACTGAAGCTTTCTTT
NA	TRBJ1-4	TRBV25-1	few	CASSERSEKLFF	TGTGCCAGCAGTGAAAGAAGTGAAAAACTGTTTTTT
TRBD2	TRBJ2-7	TRBV27	NA	CASSPMTLAGPGDEQYF	TGTGCCAGCAGTCCGATGACCTTAGCGGGCCCTGGTGACGAGCAGTACTTC
NA	TRBJ1-5	TRBV10-3	NA	CATQSDPNQPQHF	TGTGCCACACAATCGGATCCCAATCAGCCCCAGCATTTT
TRBD1	TRBJ1-4	TRBV20-1	NA	CSAPPGTGALGEKLFF	TGCAGTGCTCCCCCCGGGACAGGGGCGTTGGGAGAAAAACTGTTTTTT
TRBD2	TRBJ2-1	TRBV12-3/TRBV12-4	many	CASSSSGGRANEQFF	TGTGCCAGCAGTTCCTCGGGAGGCAGGGCCAATGAGCAGTTCTTC
TRBD2	TRBJ2-1	TRBV6-1	NA	CASSEEGLAVSYNEQFF	TGTGCCAGCAGTGAGGAGGGCCTAGCGGTCTCCTACAATGAGCAGTTCTTC
NA	TRBJ1-6	TRBV4-2	few	CASSQDRAASSPLHF	TGTGCCAGCAGCCAAGATCGGGCCGCTTCTTCACCCCTCCACTTT
NA	TRBJ2-7	TRBV3-1	many	CASSYTTGKGPYEQYF	TGTGCCAGCAGCTACACGACAGGCAAGGGGCCCTACGAGCAGTACTTC
NA	TRBJ1-4	TRBV28	few	CASYNEKLFF	TGTGCCAGCTATAATGAAAAACTGTTTTTT
NA	TRBJ2-4	TRBV7-9	NA	CASSELRGTKNIQYF	TGTGCCAGCAGCGAGCTCAGGGGAACCAAAAACATTCAGTACTTC
TRBD1	TRBJ1-5	TRBV6-4	few	CASSDREGQPQHF	TGTGCCAGCAGCGACAGGGAAGGACAGCCCCAGCATTTT
NA	TRBJ2-2	TRBV6-2/TRBV6-3	few	CASSFTQGAISRELFF	TGTGCCAGCAGTTTCACCCAAGGGGCCATCTCGAGGGAGCTGTTTTTT
TRBD2	TRBJ2-3	TRBV5-6	NA	CASSLVKRGAVTQYF	TGTGCCAGCAGCTTAGTCAAGCGGGGTGCCGTTACGCAGTATTTT
NA	TRBJ1-2	TRBV6-5	many	CASSYSLGPGYGYTF	TGTGCCAGCAGTTACTCATTGGGCCCGGGCTATGGCTACACCTTC
NA	TRBJ1-5	TRBV7-2	many	CASTLEGNQPQHF	TGTGCCAGCACCTTGGAGGGCAATCAGCCCCAGCATTTT
NA	TRBJ2-1	TRBV7-3	many	CASSLGLMGGYNEQFF	TGTGCCAGCAGCTTAGGATTGATGGGGGGCTACAATGAGCAGTTCTTC
TRBD2	TRBJ2-7	TRBV20-1	many	CSAPPSGDYEQYF	TGCAGTGCGCCTCCTAGCGGGGACTACGAGCAGTACTTC
NA	TRBJ2-5	TRBV14	NA	CASSQRLARETQYF	TGTGCCAGCAGCCAACGCCTAGCTAGAGAGACCCAGTACTTC
TRBD1	TRBJ2-7	TRBV9	many	CASSPNTGTGLHEQYF	TGTGCCAGCAGTCCCAATACCGGGACAGGGCTACACGAGCAGTACTTC
NA	TRBJ2-3	TRBV7-2	many	CASSFLFSADTQYF	TGTGCCAGCAGCTTCCTTTTCAGTGCAGATACGCAGTATTTT